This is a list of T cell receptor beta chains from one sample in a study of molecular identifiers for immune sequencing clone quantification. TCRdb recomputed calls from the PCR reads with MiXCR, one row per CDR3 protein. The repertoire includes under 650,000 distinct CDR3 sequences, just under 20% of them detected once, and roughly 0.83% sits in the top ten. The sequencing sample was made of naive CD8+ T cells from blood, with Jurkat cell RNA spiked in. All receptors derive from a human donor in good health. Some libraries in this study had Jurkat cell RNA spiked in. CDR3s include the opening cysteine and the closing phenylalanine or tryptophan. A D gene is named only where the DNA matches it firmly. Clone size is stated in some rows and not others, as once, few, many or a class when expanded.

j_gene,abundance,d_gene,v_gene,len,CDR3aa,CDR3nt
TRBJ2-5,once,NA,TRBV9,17,CASSSQTFLGGRETQYF,TGTGCCAGCAGCTCACAGACCTTCCTGGGGGGACGAGAGACCCAGTACTTC
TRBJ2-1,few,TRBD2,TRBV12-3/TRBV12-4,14,CASRPLGLDNEQFF,TGTGCCAGCAGGCCTCTCGGACTAGACAATGAGCAGTTCTTC
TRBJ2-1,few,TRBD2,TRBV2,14,CARSTGTNYNEQFF,TGTGCCAGGAGTACCGGGACTAACTACAATGAGCAGTTCTTC
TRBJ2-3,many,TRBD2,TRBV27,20,CASSSPMSPLAGGHVDTQYF,TGTGCCAGCAGTTCCCCAATGTCTCCCCTAGCGGGAGGTCATGTAGATACGCAGTATTTT
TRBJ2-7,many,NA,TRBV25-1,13,CASSPGDTYEQYF,TGTGCCAGCAGCCCGGGGGACACCTACGAGCAGTACTTC
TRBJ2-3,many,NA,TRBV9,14,CASSVAGVGDTQYF,TGTGCCAGCAGCGTAGCGGGAGTCGGAGATACGCAGTATTTT
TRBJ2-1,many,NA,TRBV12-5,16,CASGLNAREVYNEQFF,TGTGCTAGTGGTTTGAATGCGAGGGAGGTCTACAATGAGCAGTTCTTC
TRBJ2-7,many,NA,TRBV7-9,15,CASTNPVSGTYEQYF,TGTGCCAGCACCAACCCGGTGTCAGGCACCTACGAGCAGTACTTC
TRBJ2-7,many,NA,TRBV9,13,CASSRSGENEQYF,TGTGCCAGCAGCCGCTCAGGGGAAAACGAGCAGTACTTC
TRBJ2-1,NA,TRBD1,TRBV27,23,CASSLSHRLLTGVIKGPYNEQFF,TGTGCCAGCAGTTTATCCCACCGTTTACTGACAGGGGTCATTAAAGGACCCTACAATGAGCAGTTCTTC
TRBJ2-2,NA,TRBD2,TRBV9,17,CASSAPEGLQRYGELFF,TGTGCCAGCAGCGCCCCCGAGGGACTACAGCGCTACGGGGAGCTGTTTTTT
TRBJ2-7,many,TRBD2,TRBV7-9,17,CASSHSPSGAPYDEQYF,TGTGCCAGCAGTCACTCGCCTAGCGGGGCCCCATACGACGAGCAGTACTTC
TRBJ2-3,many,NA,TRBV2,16,CASSEVPVYRGDTQYF,TGTGCCAGCAGTGAAGTTCCTGTATACCGCGGAGATACGCAGTATTTT
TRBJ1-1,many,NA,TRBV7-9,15,CASSPQAGPNTEAFF,TGTGCCAGCAGCCCCCAGGCGGGTCCGAACACTGAAGCTTTCTTT
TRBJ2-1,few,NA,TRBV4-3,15,CASSQERVPRNEQFF,TGCGCCAGCAGCCAAGAGAGGGTCCCGAGGAATGAGCAGTTCTTC
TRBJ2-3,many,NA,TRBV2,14,CASSGRPITDTQYF,TGTGCCAGCAGCGGGCGACCGATCACAGATACGCAGTATTTT
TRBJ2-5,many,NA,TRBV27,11,CASSLFGTQYF,TGTGCCAGCAGTTTATTTGGGACCCAGTACTTC
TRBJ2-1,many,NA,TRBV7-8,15,CASSLTSRSSNEQFF,TGTGCCAGCAGCTTAACGAGCAGGTCCTCCAATGAGCAGTTCTTC
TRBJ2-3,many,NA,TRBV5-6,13,CASSLWGTDTQYF,TGTGCCAGCAGCTTGTGGGGTACAGATACGCAGTATTTT
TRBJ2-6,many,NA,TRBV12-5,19,CASGFILRGASAGANVLTF,TGTGCTAGTGGTTTTATTCTGAGGGGGGCCTCTGCTGGGGCCAACGTCCTGACTTTC
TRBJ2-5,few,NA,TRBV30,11,CAWKVQETQYF,TGTGCCTGGAAGGTCCAAGAGACCCAGTACTTC
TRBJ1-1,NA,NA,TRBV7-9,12,CASSYGGGGAFF,TGTGCCAGCAGCTATGGGGGGGGGGGAGCTTTCTTT
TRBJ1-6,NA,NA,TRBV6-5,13,CASSYSQDAPLHF,TGTGCCAGCAGTTACTCTCAGGATGCACCCCTCCACTTT
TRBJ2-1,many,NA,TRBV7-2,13,CASSSDTYNEQFF,TGTGCCAGCAGCTCCGATACATACAATGAGCAGTTCTTC
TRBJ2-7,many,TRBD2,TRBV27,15,CASSLTGGLSYEQYF,TGTGCCAGCAGTTTAACGGGAGGGCTCTCCTACGAGCAGTACTTC
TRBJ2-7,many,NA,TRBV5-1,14,CASSLAGYSYEQYF,TGCGCCAGCAGCTTGGCAGGGTACTCCTACGAGCAGTACTTC
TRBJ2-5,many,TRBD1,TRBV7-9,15,CASSDRQGLRETQYF,TGTGCCAGCAGCGATAGACAGGGGCTAAGAGAGACCCAGTACTTC
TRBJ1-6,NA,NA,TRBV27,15,CASSLTQADNSPLHF,TGTGCCAGCAGTTTAACACAGGCCGATAATTCACCCCTCCACTTT
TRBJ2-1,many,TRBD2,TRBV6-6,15,CASSKLAGVYNEQFF,TGTGCCAGCAGTAAACTAGCGGGAGTCTACAATGAGCAGTTCTTC
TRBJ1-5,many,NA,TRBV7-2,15,CASSLDIRGYQPQHF,TGTGCCAGCAGCTTAGATATCCGAGGTTATCAGCCCCAGCATTTT
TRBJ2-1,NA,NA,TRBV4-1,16,CASSQERRGIYNEQFF,TGCGCCAGCAGCCAAGAACGCCGGGGGATATACAATGAGCAGTTCTTC
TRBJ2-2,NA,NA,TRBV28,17,CASSLWVGGLNTGELFF,TGTGCCAGCAGTTTATGGGTGGGGGGCCTGAACACCGGGGAGCTGTTTTTT
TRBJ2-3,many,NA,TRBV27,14,CASSRASMVDTQYF,TGTGCCAGCAGTCGGGCGTCGATGGTAGATACGCAGTATTTT
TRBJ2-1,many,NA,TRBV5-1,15,CASSLSSPEHNEQFF,TGCGCCAGCAGCTTGAGTTCCCCGGAACACAATGAGCAGTTCTTC
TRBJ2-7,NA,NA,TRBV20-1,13,CSAWDLISYEQYF,TGCAGTGCCTGGGACTTAATCTCCTACGAGCAGTACTTC
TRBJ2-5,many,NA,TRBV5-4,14,CASSLKGEQETQYF,TGTGCCAGCAGCTTAAAGGGGGAGCAAGAGACCCAGTACTTC
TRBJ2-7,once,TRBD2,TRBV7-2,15,CASSFSSGETCEQYF,TGTGCCAGCAGCTTCAGTAGCGGGGAAACCTGCGAGCAGTACTTC
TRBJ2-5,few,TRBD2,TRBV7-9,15,CASSYIAGAGETQYF,TGTGCCAGCAGCTATATAGCGGGGGCTGGGGAGACCCAGTACTTC
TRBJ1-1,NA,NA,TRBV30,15,CAWSVLSPPATEAFF,TGTGCCTGGAGTGTACTGAGCCCGCCAGCCACTGAAGCTTTCTTT
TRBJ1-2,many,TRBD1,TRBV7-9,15,CASSSIDRGFGGYTF,TGTGCCAGCAGCTCCATCGACAGGGGATTCGGAGGCTACACCTTC
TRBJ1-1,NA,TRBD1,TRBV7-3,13,CASSTGQHTEAFF,TGTGCCAGCAGCACGGGACAGCACACTGAAGCTTTCTTT
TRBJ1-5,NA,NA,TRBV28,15,CASSWGTTNNQPQHF,TGTGCCAGCAGTTGGGGGACAACAAACAATCAGCCCCAGCATTTT
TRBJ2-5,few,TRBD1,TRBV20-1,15,CSARDRDRARETQYF,TGCAGTGCTAGAGATAGGGACAGGGCTCGAGAGACCCAGTACTTC
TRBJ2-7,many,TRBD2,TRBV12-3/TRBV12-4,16,CASGRDPGGPRHEQYF,TGTGCCAGCGGCCGGGATCCGGGAGGCCCTCGGCACGAGCAGTACTTC
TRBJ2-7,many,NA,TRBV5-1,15,CASRVEGDVGYEQYF,TGCGCCAGCAGGGTTGAGGGGGACGTCGGTTACGAGCAGTACTTC